Below, 24 T cell receptor beta chains from the same sample are listed, as sequenced in a study of T cell repertoires in cytomegalovirus infection. TCRdb recomputed calls from the reads with MiXCR, one row per CDR3 protein. The sample includes approximately 730,000 distinct CDR3 sequences, 25% to 30% seen only once; the top ten take around 13%. What these receptors recognize is not known. The sample consisted of cultured CD8+ T cells from PBMCs, taken from culture after CMV antigen stimulation. Every receptor here comes from a human donor in good health (CMV status not recorded). Some clones in this sample may be carry-over from other donors' samples.

V gene TRBV7-4 combines with J gene TRBJ1-2; a possible D gene is TRBD1 (5 bases). Germline V gene lookup returns CDR1 SGHVT and CDR2 SQSDAQ. The CDR3 runs to 10 residues. The CDR3 bases are TGTGCTATTGGGGGCTATGGCTACACCTTC. This translates into CAIGGYGYTF.

The rearrangement links TRBV20-1 to TRBJ1-1; 9 nucleotides line up with TRBD1. J was trimmed by 5 bases and V by 5 bases; bases with no gene match: 9. Germline lookup yields CDR1 DFQATT and CDR2 SNEGSKA (reference sequence). The CDR3 is 14 residues long. The CDR3 DNA reads TGCAGTGCTGCCTCCGGGACAGGGAGGACTGAAGCTTTCTTT. Translated, it gives CSAASGTGRTEAFF.

This clonotype has a handful of counts. The chain combines TRBV10-3 with TRBJ2-2; weak D call: TRBD2 (5 bases). The CDR3 sequence is 16 residues long. V was shortened by 6 bases and J by 2 bases, with 16 bases between the two germline ends. Germline CDR1 ENHRY, CDR2 SYGVKD. For the CDR3, the DNA is TGTGCCATCAGCCACACCGGGAAGGGAAACACCGGGGAGCTGTTTTTT. Translated: CAISHTGKGNTGELFF.

Regarding this clonotype: A junction boundary mismatches the germline segment, possibly from a read error. V is TRBV28 and J is TRBJ2-2; D gene ambiguous. This CDR3 spans 15 amino acids. Germline assignment: CDR1 MDHEN and CDR2 SYDVKM. This chain's CDR3 is CANSPPERNTGELFF. The CDR3, as DNA: TGTGCCAACAGTCCCCCAGAGCGAAACACCGGGGAGCTGTTTTTT. Based on the CDR3 plus reference TRBV28 and TRBJ2-2, the full variable domain is DVKVTQSSRYLVKRTGEKVFLECVQDMDHENMFWYRQDPGLGLRLIYFSYDVKMKEKGDIPEGYSVSREKKERFSLILESASTNQTSMYLCANSPPERNTGELFFGEGSRLTVL.

The rearrangement links TRBV27 to TRBJ1-2, with D perhaps matching TRBD1 (5 bases). The CDR3 loop spans 14 amino acids. Germline lookup yields CDR1 MNHEY and CDR2 SMNVEV (reference sequence). Trimming took 1 base from V and 7 from J, leaving 13 bases between them. The CDR3 bases are TGTGCCAGCAGTTTATTGCCAGGGTGGTTTGGCTACACCTTC. Translated: CASSLLPGWFGYTF.

This clonotype appeared a few times. The chain employs TRBV2 and TRBJ1-2; D gene unclear. Germline V lookup: CDR1 SNHLY, CDR2 FYNNEI. V shed 6 bases and J shed 1 base, with 18 bases lying between them. This CDR3 is 16 amino acids long. CDR3 protein: CASSGISDNLNYGYTF. For the CDR3, the DNA is TGTGCCAGCAGCGGGATCTCCGATAACCTTAACTATGGCTACACCTTC.

A note on this clonotype: This is likely a read error, given that the CDR3 carries no conserved phenylalanine or tryptophan at its end. The limits of the CDR3 on the DNA are not certain, so only TCRdb's listed CDR3 is given. V and J are TRBV29-1 and TRBJ2-7; the listed D gene, TRBD1, was not tested against the DNA. The germline CDR1 and CDR2 sequences are SQVTM and ANQGSEA. Including both end residues, the CDR3 is 9 amino acids long. The CDR3 loop reads CSVPRTGAT.

The chain employs TRBV6-2 or TRBV6-3 and TRBJ2-7, with TRBD1 matching 7 bases. The CDR3 consists of 15 residues. The junction had 9 bases not matched to a gene; V was cut back by 4 bases and J by 3 bases. CDR1 and CDR2 (germline): MNHEY, SVGEGT. Here the CDR3 DNA reads TGTGCCAGCAGTTTACTTGGGGACAGAGGCTACGAGCAGTACGTC. Translation gives CASSLLGDRGYEQYV.

DNA for the CDR3: TGCGCCAGCATACCCTCGGCGGGCCAAGAGACCCAGTACTTC. This sequence encodes CASIPSAGQETQYF. The chain carries TRBV10-2 and TRBJ2-5, with D possibly being TRBD2 (5 bases). Trimming stripped 7 bases from V and 1 base from J, with 13 bases between. The CDR3 is made up of 14 amino acids. In germline, CDR1 is WSHSY, CDR2 SAAADI.

This chain connects TRBV19 to TRBJ1-2; 12 positions match TRBD1. The CDR3 runs to 14 residues. Germline CDR1 and CDR2: LNHDA and SQIVND (reference sequence). J was trimmed by 4 bases and V by 8 bases; bases with no gene match: 5. The CDR3, as DNA: TGTGCCAGTTGGGGACAGGGGGCCGCCTATGGCTACACCTTC. Translation gives CASWGQGAAYGYTF.

The genes are TRBV11-2 and TRBJ2-2; TRBD1 matches 9 bases. J lost 3 bases, V lost 5 bases, and 7 bases had no gene match. Germline values: CDR1 SGHAT, CDR2 FQNNGV. The CDR3 is 16 amino acids. The CDR3 is CASSTTGTGYTGELFF. The CDR3 DNA reads TGTGCCAGCAGCACAACCGGGACAGGGTACACCGGGGAGCTGTTTTTT.

This clonotype was observed a few times. V and J are TRBV7-9 and TRBJ2-7; D not certain. Germline-derived CDR1 and CDR2 are SEHNR and FQNEAQ (reference sequence). The length of the CDR3 is 13 residues. V was shortened by 5 bases and J by 0 bases, with 8 bases between the two germline ends. The CDR3 protein is CASSHEASYEQYF. In DNA form, the CDR3 reads TGTGCCAGCAGCCACGAGGCCTCCTACGAGCAGTACTTC.

This clonotype appeared a few times. The V gene is TRBV28, the J gene TRBJ1-5; no firm D call. Between the trimmed V and J ends, which lost 0 bases and 2 bases, there was a span of 17 bases. Per the germline V gene, CDR1 is MDHEN and CDR2 is SYDVKM. The CDR3 consists of 18 residues. The DNA of the CDR3 is TGTGCCAGCAGTTTATGCATAAAGGGCACCAGGTGCAATCAGCCCCAGCATTTT. Its translation: CASSLCIKGTRCNQPQHF.

In its sample, this clonotype was seen many times. One junction end does not reproduce the germline sequence, and a read error may be involved. The chain has TRBV19 and TRBJ2-1; TRBD2 aligns across 11 bases. This CDR3 has 14 residues. In germline, CDR1 is LNHDA, CDR2 SQIVND (reference sequence). The DNA of the CDR3 is TGTGCCAGCAGTAGCGGGGGGGCCTACAATGAGCAGTTCTTC. Its protein product is CASSSGGAYNEQFF.

The chain links TRBV9 to TRBJ2-5; TRBD1 matches 7 bases. Unmatched junction bases numbered 3, after V lost 3 bases and J lost 1 base. CDR3 length: 14 residues. Germline V gene lookup returns CDR1 SGDLS and CDR2 YYNGEE. DNA for the CDR3: TGTGCCAGCAGCGCGACAGGGCTCCAAGAGACCCAGTACTTC. Encoded protein: CASSATGLQETQYF.

In this sample, this clonotype turned up a few times. V and J are TRBV2 and TRBJ1-5; 7 bases are a match to TRBD1. CDR1 and CDR2 from the germline V gene are SNHLY and FYNNEI. The CDR3 totals 14 residues. The trim removed 7 bases at V and 2 bases at J, leaving 5 bases unmatched. In nucleotides, the CDR3 is TGTGCCAGCAAGGGGGCTGGGGGCAATCAGCCCCAGCATTTT. As protein: CASKGAGGNQPQHF.

CDR3 coding DNA: TGCAGTGCTAGAGATCCACAGGGCCTCTATGGCTACACCTTC. It encodes CSARDPQGLYGYTF. The J gene is TRBJ1-2, the V gene TRBV20-1; weak D call: TRBD1 (6 bases). Trimming cost V 0 bases and J 4 bases, with 12 bases left between them. Germline assignment: CDR1 DFQATT and CDR2 SNEGSKA (reference sequence). This CDR3 is built from 14 residues.

This clonotype was seen at least ten times. This chain links TRBV7-8 with TRBJ1-1; D is possibly TRBD1 (6 bases). Germline loops: CDR1 SGHVS, CDR2 FQNEAQ. This CDR3 contains 16 residues. The ends were cut back, 5 bases at V and 1 base at J, with 17 bases in the middle. CDR3 coding DNA: TGTGCCAGCAGCATGGGGGCGTATGACTCGAACACTGAAGCTTTCTTT. Translating it yields CASSMGAYDSNTEAFF.

The V call is TRBV5-4, the J call TRBJ2-1; 8 bases align to TRBD2. This CDR3 has 13 amino acids. V lost 9 bases to trimming and J lost 8 bases; unmatched junction nucleotides: 10. CDR1 SGHNT and CDR2 YYREEE come from the germline V gene (reference sequence). As DNA, the CDR3 is TGTGCCATCACTAGCGGTGGGGCAGATGAGCAGTTCTTC. It specifies CAITSGGADEQFF.

This clonotype was seen once. This chain links TRBV2 with TRBJ2-1; 11 nucleotides match TRBD2. CDR1 SNHLY and CDR2 FYNNEI come from the germline V gene. The V segment lost 3 bases and the J segment 7 bases; nucleotides outside the gene matches: 8. The CDR3 runs to 16 residues. The CDR3 spells CASSDPETSGENEQFF. DNA for the CDR3: TGTGCCAGCAGTGATCCGGAGACTAGCGGGGAGAATGAGCAGTTCTTC.

The sample holds a few counts of this clonotype. The chain links TRBV10-3 to TRBJ1-2; D is ambiguous. The CDR3 totals 13 residues. Looked up from germline, CDR1 is ENHRY and CDR2 is SYGVKD. Trimming removed 8 bases at V and 3 bases at J, with 13 bases between. CDR3 protein: CAILPEEDYGYTF. The CDR3 DNA reads TGTGCCATCCTTCCAGAGGAGGACTATGGCTACACCTTC.

This chain uses TRBV4-3 with TRBJ1-1; 9 positions match TRBD1. The CDR3 consists of 16 residues. Trimming cost V 0 bases and J 1 base; bases outside gene matches: 3. CDR1 LGHNA and CDR2 YSLEER come from the germline V gene. The CDR3 loop is CASSQDGGQGNTEAFF. In DNA, the CDR3 is TGCGCCAGCAGCCAAGATGGGGGACAGGGGAACACTGAAGCTTTCTTT.

This clonotype was counted only a few times. The chain links TRBV7-3 to TRBJ2-3; 8 bases map to TRBD2. The CDR3 is 16 residues long. The germline CDR1 and CDR2 sequences are SGHTA and FQGTGA. V lost 2 bases, J lost 2 bases, and 6 bases stayed unmatched. CDR3 sequence reads: CASSLEAGVPTDTQYF. The CDR3 region has the DNA TGTGCCAGCAGCTTAGAAGCGGGGGTTCCCACAGATACGCAGTATTTT.

A few counts support this clonotype. J is TRBJ2-1 and V is TRBV11-3; D may be TRBD1 or TRBD2 (5 bases each). This CDR3 spans 15 amino acids. The germline CDR1 and CDR2 sequences are SGHNT and YENEEA. V lost 0 bases to trimming and J lost 6 bases, with 12 bases between them. The CDR3 sequence is CASSLDRGLRNEQFF. CDR3 coding DNA: TGTGCCAGCAGCTTAGATCGGGGCCTACGCAATGAGCAGTTCTTC.